A single sample gave rise to the 18 T cell receptor beta chains below, sequenced in a study of CD8 T cells in Susac syndrome. Random-hexamer reverse transcription was applied to roughly 0.45 to 1 ug RNA. TCRdb re-called the immunoSEQ multiplex PCR reads through MiXCR, storing one row per CDR3 protein. The sample includes approximately 300,000 distinct CDR3 sequences, roughly 85% of them seen just once. The sequencing sample was made of CD8+ T cells from PBMCs. The receptors originated from a human donor with multiple sclerosis.

This rearrangement joins TRBV3-1 to TRBJ1-2, with D hard to call. The CDR3 runs to 18 residues. V dropped 0 bases and J dropped 2 bases, with 19 bases sitting between them. Germline V gene lookup returns CDR1 LGHDT and CDR2 YNNKEL (reference sequence). The CDR3 reads CASSQDLFMGFVNYGYTF. DNA for the CDR3: TGTGCCAGCAGCCAAGATCTTTTTATGGGCTTCGTGAACTATGGCTACACCTTC.

This clonotype has more than one count but fewer than ten. The CDR3 nucleotides are TGTGCCAGCAGAGGGACAGGGGACACCGGGGAGCTGTTTTTT. Its protein product is CASRGTGDTGELFF. The rearrangement uses TRBV27 and TRBJ2-2; 10 nucleotides line up with TRBD1. Trimming at V came to 6 bases and at J to 3 bases, leaving 1 base not matched to a gene. Germline V gene data show CDR1 as MNHEY and CDR2 as SMNVEV (reference sequence). This CDR3 has 14 residues.

This chain joins TRBV28 and TRBJ2-1, with 11 bases lining up with TRBD2. Per germline, CDR1 MDHEN and CDR2 SYDVKM. This CDR3 contains 19 residues. Unmatched junction bases numbered 16, after V lost 5 bases and J lost 4 bases. Here the CDR3 DNA reads TGTGCCAGCAGTCAGCCGGGACTAGCGGCGAGTGGGCCTTACAATGAGCAGTTCTTC. It encodes CASSQPGLAASGPYNEQFF.

This sequence joins TRBV19 and TRBJ1-5; 11 bases match TRBD1. Germline CDR1 LNHDA, CDR2 SQIVND (reference sequence). The CDR3 covers 17 residues. Trimming removed 4 bases from V and 1 base from J; junction bases left unmatched: 6. CDR3 in amino acids: CASSRDRGIMSNQPQHF. The DNA for the CDR3 is TGTGCCAGTAGTAGGGACAGGGGGATTATGAGCAATCAGCCCCAGCATTTT.

The gene calls are TRBV12-3 or TRBV12-4 and TRBJ1-2, with 12 bases identical to TRBD1. The CDR3 contains 14 residues. The J segment lost 6 bases and the V segment lost 6 bases, leaving 5 bases of the junction unmatched. The DNA of the CDR3 is TGTGCCAGCAGCCCGGGACAGGGGGCGCATGGCTACACCTTC. The encoded protein is CASSPGQGAHGYTF.

The chain combines TRBV29-1 with TRBJ2-3; 7 bases fit TRBD1. Trimming at V came to 7 bases and at J to 4 bases, leaving 8 bases not matched to a gene. This CDR3 has 13 amino acids. Germline CDR1 SQVTM, CDR2 ANQGSEA. The CDR3 DNA reads TGCAGCGCCCATCAGGGGGAAGCAGATACGCAGTATTTT. It specifies CSAHQGEADTQYF.

The rearrangement uses TRBV20-1 and TRBJ1-1; D is ambiguous. CDR3 length: 13 residues. From germline, CDR1 is DFQATT and CDR2 SNEGSKA (reference sequence). The V gene lost 4 bases and the J gene lost 3 bases, with 12 bases spanning the gap. In nucleotides, the CDR3 is TGCAGTGCTAAGGTTAGGGATGACACTGAAGCTTTCTTT. Its translation is CSAKVRDDTEAFF.

The genes are TRBV29-1 and TRBJ2-1, with 7 bases fitting TRBD1. J lost 4 bases, V lost 7 bases, and 4 bases had no gene match. This CDR3 contains 12 residues. The V gene's germline CDR1 is SQVTM and CDR2 ANQGSEA. The CDR3 nucleotides read TGCAGCGCGACAGGGAATTACAATGAGCAGTTCTTC. Amino acid sequence: CSATGNYNEQFF.

The CDR3 sequence is CSVEDRGGRSWETQYF. The CDR3 DNA follows: TGCAGCGTTGAAGATCGAGGTGGGAGGAGCTGGGAGACCCAGTACTTC. The chain carries TRBV29-1 and TRBJ2-5; maybe TRBD2 (6 bases). Germline assignment: CDR1 SQVTM and CDR2 ANQGSEA. With 0 bases removed from V and 5 bases from J, the gap between germline ends came to 19 bases. The CDR3 is 16 amino acids.

The chain is built from TRBV19 and TRBJ2-7; D is perhaps TRBD1 or TRBD2 (5 bases each). CDR1 is LNHDA, CDR2 SQIVND, per germline (reference sequence). Trimming took off 3 bases at V and 1 base at J, with 10 bases between the two ends. The CDR3 runs to 14 residues. The CDR3 nucleotides are TGTGCCAGTAGTATCCGGGACGGATCCTACGAGCAGTACTTC. It yields the protein CASSIRDGSYEQYF.

This clonotype was counted between two and nine times. The CDR3 here is CASSLGGSFTDTQYF. Written as DNA, the CDR3 is TGTGCCAGCAGTTTAGGCGGGAGCTTCACAGATACGCAGTATTTT. The chain employs TRBV28 and TRBJ2-3; TRBD2 agrees at 7 bases. The V segment lost 2 bases and the J segment 2 bases; nucleotides outside the gene matches: 4. Germline assignment: CDR1 MDHEN and CDR2 SYDVKM. The CDR3 is 15 amino acids.

This clonotype was counted a few times. J is TRBJ2-2 and V is TRBV2; D remains unclear. Deletions cut 7 bases from V and 4 bases from J, with 13 bases between. There are 14 residues in the CDR3. Germline CDR1 reads SNHLY; CDR2 reads FYNNEI. CDR3 loop: CASIVLPGTGELFF. As DNA, the CDR3 is TGTGCCAGCATAGTACTCCCTGGCACCGGGGAGCTGTTTTTT.

The V gene is TRBV29-1, the J gene TRBJ2-5, with D tentatively TRBD2 (5 bases). V lost 2 bases and J lost 1, with 14 bases in between. Germline V gene lookup returns CDR1 SQVTM and CDR2 ANQGSEA. The CDR3 covers 15 residues. In DNA form, the CDR3 reads TGCAGCGTTGAATGGGAAGCGGATTTCCAAGAGACCCAGTACTTC. As protein: CSVEWEADFQETQYF.

The chain joins TRBV30 to TRBJ1-1; D might be TRBD1 (5 bases). With 2 bases removed from V and 7 bases from J, the gap between germline ends came to 14 bases. The CDR3 is 13 amino acids. Germline V lookup: CDR1 GTSNPN, CDR2 SVGIG (reference sequence). CDR3 sequence reads: CAWSPWTGHEAFF. The CDR3, as DNA: TGTGCCTGGAGTCCTTGGACGGGGCATGAAGCTTTCTTT.

This chain uses TRBV3-1 with TRBJ2-1; TRBD1 matches 7 bases. CDR3 length: 15 amino acids. The V and J ends lost 5 bases and 3 bases, in that order; junction bases with no gene match: 7. In germline, CDR1 is LGHDT, CDR2 YNNKEL (reference sequence). CDR3 nucleotide sequence: TGTGCCAGCAGCTTTACGGGACAGCGCTACAATGAGCAGTTCTTC. Its translation: CASSFTGQRYNEQFF.

A few counts support this clonotype. V gene TRBV27 combines with J gene TRBJ2-1; 10 nucleotides line up with TRBD2. The CDR3 consists of 16 residues. The trim removed 6 bases at V and 2 bases at J, leaving 7 bases unmatched. Germline values: CDR1 MNHEY, CDR2 SMNVEV (reference sequence). The CDR3 is CASSLGTSGTYNEQFF. The CDR3, as DNA: TGTGCCAGCAGCTTGGGAACTAGCGGGACCTACAATGAGCAGTTCTTC.

The chain employs TRBV18 and TRBJ1-1; D is ambiguous. Trimming shortened V by 3 bases and J by 3 bases, and 11 bases separated the two germline ends. CDR3 length: 14 amino acids. Germline values: CDR1 KGHSH, CDR2 LQKENI. The CDR3 DNA sequence: TGTGCCAGCTCACCGTCTAAGATGCACACTGAAGCTTTCTTT. Its translation is CASSPSKMHTEAFF.

The rearrangement links TRBV28 to TRBJ1-1, with D possibly matching TRBD1 (5 bases). Germline V gene sequence: CDR1 MDHEN, CDR2 SYDVKM. This CDR3 comprises 14 residues. V lost 3 bases to trimming and J lost 2 bases, with 10 bases between them. CDR3: CASSLVGGNTEAFF. CDR3 sequence (DNA): TGTGCCAGCAGTTTGGTCGGGGGAAACACTGAAGCTTTCTTT. Using reference TRBV28 and TRBJ1-1 for the parts outside the CDR3, the full variable domain is DVKVTQSSRYLVKRTGEKVFLECVQDMDHENMFWYRQDPGLGLRLIYFSYDVKMKEKGDIPEGYSVSREKKERFSLILESASTNQTSMYLCASSLVGGNTEAFFGQGTRLTVV.